These 9 T cell receptor beta chains share one sample of origin, sequenced in a study of T cells in Graves' hyperthyroidism and ophthalmopathy. The TCR beta CDR3 regions underwent amplification using RNA transcripts as the source. When the TCR CDR3 underwent first-round RT-PCR, the HTBI primer set was used. Each CDR3 protein is one row after TCRdb ran MiXCR on the multiplex PCR reads. The data show more than 300,000 distinct CDR3 sequences, about a sixth seen once. Material: blood. These receptor sequences come from a woman in her twenties or thirties with Graves' hyperthyroidism that later progressed to Graves' ophthalmopathy.

The table lists this clonotype with a few counts. The J gene is TRBJ2-3, the V gene TRBV7-7, with D tentatively TRBD1 (6 bases). The V end was cut by 2 bases, the J end by 5 bases, with 14 bases between. Germline values: CDR1 SSHAT, CDR2 FNYEAQ (reference sequence). This CDR3 has 15 residues. In DNA form, the CDR3 reads TGTGCCAGCAGCTTAAGGAACAGGGTCCAAGATACGCAGTATTTT. Its translation is CASSLRNRVQDTQYF.

This clonotype has at least ten counts. This chain uses TRBV20-1 with TRBJ1-4, with D tentatively TRBD1 (6 bases). CDR1 DFQATT and CDR2 SNEGSKA come from the germline V gene (reference sequence). This CDR3 is built from 13 residues. The germline V and J ends were trimmed by 6 bases and 2 bases, with 10 bases remaining between them. CDR3 bases: TGCAGTGCCATAGGGGGGACTAATGAAAAACTGTTTTTT. Its protein product is CSAIGGTNEKLFF.

This clonotype was counted only a few times. The chain recombines TRBV3-1 with TRBJ2-1; 8 bases are a match to TRBD2. V gave up 1 base and J gave up 3 bases; unmatched junction bases: 8. The CDR3 has 17 residues. Looked up from germline, CDR1 is LGHDT and CDR2 is YNNKEL (reference sequence). This CDR3 reads CASSQGDGGEIYNEQFF. In nucleotides, the CDR3 is TGTGCCAGCAGCCAAGGAGACGGGGGGGAAATCTACAATGAGCAGTTCTTC.

There are a few counts of this clonotype. The chain joins TRBV28 to TRBJ2-3, with 7 nucleotides matching TRBD2. CDR1 and CDR2 from the germline V gene are MDHEN and SYDVKM. CDR3 length equals 15 residues. V lost 5 bases, J lost 2 bases, and 7 bases stayed unmatched. CDR3 protein: CASSLSGAYTDTQYF. CDR3 DNA sequence: TGTGCCAGCAGTCTCAGCGGGGCATACACAGATACGCAGTATTTT.

This clonotype occurred many times. This sequence joins TRBV28 and TRBJ2-7, with 8 bases identical to TRBD1. Looked up from germline, CDR1 is MDHEN and CDR2 is SYDVKM. After removal of 2 bases from V and 6 bases from J, the junction contained 9 bases not matched to a gene. There are 15 residues in the CDR3. The CDR3 sequence is CASSLPGQGGTEQYF. CDR3 sequence (DNA): TGTGCCAGCAGTTTACCCGGACAGGGAGGAACCGAGCAGTACTTC.

The table lists this clonotype with many counts. The rearrangement joins TRBV18 to TRBJ2-5; no reliable D call. This CDR3 spans 11 amino acids. V was cut by 5 bases and J by 3 bases, with 4 bases left in between. Germline loops: CDR1 KGHSH, CDR2 LQKENI. The CDR3 is CASSNKETQYF. The CDR3 DNA reads TGTGCCAGCTCAAACAAAGAGACCCAGTACTTC.

This clonotype showed up many times. The chain combines TRBV4-1 with TRBJ1-1; weak D call: TRBD1 (5 bases). The CDR3 is 17 amino acids. Germline V gives CDR1 MGHRA, CDR2 YSYEKL. V was shortened by 8 bases and J by 3 bases, with 25 bases between the two germline ends. The CDR3: CASGGGLVAFLDTEAFF. DNA for the CDR3: TGCGCCAGCGGGGGGGGTTTGGTCGCCTTTCTCGACACTGAAGCTTTCTTT.

The gene calls are TRBV28 and TRBJ2-7, with 11 bases lining up with TRBD2. The CDR3 is 16 amino acids. Germline values: CDR1 MDHEN, CDR2 SYDVKM. V gave up 4 bases and J gave up 5 bases; unmatched junction bases: 10. In DNA, the CDR3 is TGTGCCAGCAGTTCCCTCTATAGCGGGGGGGCCCACGAGCAGTACTTC. This gives the protein CASSSLYSGGAHEQYF.

The CDR3 spells CASSTGESLNTEAFF. CDR3 nucleotide sequence: TGTGCCAGCAGCACGGGGGAGAGTTTGAACACTGAAGCTTTCTTT. V gene TRBV13 combines with J gene TRBJ1-1; the D gene is possibly TRBD1 (5 bases). This CDR3 has 15 residues. V gave up 5 bases and J gave up 0 bases, with 13 bases separating them. Germline V gene lookup returns CDR1 PRHDT and CDR2 FYEKMQ (reference sequence).